This T cell receptor (beta chain) was observed in a study of OX40 agonist ivuxolimab in advanced cancers. Repertoires were generated with immunoSEQ multiplex PCR, while TCRdb's copy carries only in-frame clones and drops some. This table holds tens of thousands of clones, around nine tenths found once. Trimming at V came to 2 bases and at J to 5 bases, leaving 1 base not matched to a gene. Germline CDR1 and CDR2: SGHTA and FQGNSA. This CDR3 has 13 residues. Sequences were derived from CD4+ or CD8+ T cells sorted from blood, sampled in a trial of the OX40 agonist ivuxolimab. The rearrangement links TRBV7-2 to TRBJ1-1, with 8 bases identical to TRBD1. The origin of this receptor is an adult with an advanced solid tumor such as melanoma, head and neck, liver or kidney cancer. The CDR3 protein is CASSLHRGTEAFF. The DNA of the CDR3 is TGTGCCAGCAGCTTACACAGGGGGACTGAAGCTTTCTTT.